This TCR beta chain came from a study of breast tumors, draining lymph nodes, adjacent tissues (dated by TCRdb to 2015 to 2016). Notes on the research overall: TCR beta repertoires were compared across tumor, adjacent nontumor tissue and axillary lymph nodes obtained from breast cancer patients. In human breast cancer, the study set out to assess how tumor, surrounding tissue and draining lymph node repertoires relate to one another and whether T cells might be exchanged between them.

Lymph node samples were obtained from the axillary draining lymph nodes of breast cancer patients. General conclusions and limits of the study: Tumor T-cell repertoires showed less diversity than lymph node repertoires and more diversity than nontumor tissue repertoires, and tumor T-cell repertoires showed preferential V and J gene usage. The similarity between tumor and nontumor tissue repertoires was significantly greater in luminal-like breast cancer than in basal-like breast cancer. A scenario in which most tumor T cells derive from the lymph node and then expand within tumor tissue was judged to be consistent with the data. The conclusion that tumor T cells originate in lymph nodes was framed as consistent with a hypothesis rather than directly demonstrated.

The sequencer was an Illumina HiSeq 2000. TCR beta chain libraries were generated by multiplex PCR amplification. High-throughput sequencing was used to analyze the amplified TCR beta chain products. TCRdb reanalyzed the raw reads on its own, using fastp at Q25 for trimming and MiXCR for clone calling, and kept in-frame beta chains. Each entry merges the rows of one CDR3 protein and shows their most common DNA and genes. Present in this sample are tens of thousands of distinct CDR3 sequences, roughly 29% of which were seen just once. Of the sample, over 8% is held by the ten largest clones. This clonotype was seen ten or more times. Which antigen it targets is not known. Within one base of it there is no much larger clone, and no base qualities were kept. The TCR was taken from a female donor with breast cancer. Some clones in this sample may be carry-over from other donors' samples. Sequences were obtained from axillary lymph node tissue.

The nucleotides read TGTGCCAGCAGCTTAGGGGGCGGGGGCAGGAACACTGAAGCTTTCTTT. It specifies CASSLGGGGRNTEAFF. The rearrangement combines TRBV11-2 with TRBJ1-1, with TRBD1 as a weak D call on 6 bases. CDR1 and CDR2 (SGHAT, FQNNGV) derive from the germline V gene. The CDR3, from cysteine to phenylalanine, totals 16 residues. Here the CDR3 DNA is all that survives: 48 bases in frame from base 1. V loses 1 base, J loses 1 base, and the germline ends lie 13 bases apart.